What follows is one T cell receptor beta chain and its context. This entry is derived from a study of blood T cell repertoires in COVID-19. At the level of the study: Sites across the United States, Italy and Spain contributed samples from acute and convalescent COVID-19. Nucleic acid was either cDNA or gDNA, and it came from T cells, B-cell-depleted T cells, or PBMCs.

Authors' processing steps: Reference gene primer amplification yielded estimated nucleated cell counts. Clones were read by immunoSEQ multiplex PCR, and TCRdb kept only the in-frame ones, dropping some. Clone size and V and J calls were adopted from that table, with D and trimming inferred from the DNA. The sample lists over 25,000 clones, about 91% seen once, with about a sixth in the top ten. The CDR3 is 15 amino acids. Germline CDR1 reads SGHAT; CDR2 reads FQNNGV. The trim removed 5 bases at V and 3 bases at J, leaving 8 bases unmatched. The TCR sequence derives from a human donor with active COVID-19. The donor label of this sample is uncertain. Sequenced material: peripheral blood. This chain links TRBV11-2 with TRBJ2-7; 9 nucleotides match TRBD1. This CDR3 reads CASSLTGGSFYEQYF. CDR3 bases: TGTGCCAGCAGCCTGACAGGGGGATCCTTCTACGAGCAGTACTTC.